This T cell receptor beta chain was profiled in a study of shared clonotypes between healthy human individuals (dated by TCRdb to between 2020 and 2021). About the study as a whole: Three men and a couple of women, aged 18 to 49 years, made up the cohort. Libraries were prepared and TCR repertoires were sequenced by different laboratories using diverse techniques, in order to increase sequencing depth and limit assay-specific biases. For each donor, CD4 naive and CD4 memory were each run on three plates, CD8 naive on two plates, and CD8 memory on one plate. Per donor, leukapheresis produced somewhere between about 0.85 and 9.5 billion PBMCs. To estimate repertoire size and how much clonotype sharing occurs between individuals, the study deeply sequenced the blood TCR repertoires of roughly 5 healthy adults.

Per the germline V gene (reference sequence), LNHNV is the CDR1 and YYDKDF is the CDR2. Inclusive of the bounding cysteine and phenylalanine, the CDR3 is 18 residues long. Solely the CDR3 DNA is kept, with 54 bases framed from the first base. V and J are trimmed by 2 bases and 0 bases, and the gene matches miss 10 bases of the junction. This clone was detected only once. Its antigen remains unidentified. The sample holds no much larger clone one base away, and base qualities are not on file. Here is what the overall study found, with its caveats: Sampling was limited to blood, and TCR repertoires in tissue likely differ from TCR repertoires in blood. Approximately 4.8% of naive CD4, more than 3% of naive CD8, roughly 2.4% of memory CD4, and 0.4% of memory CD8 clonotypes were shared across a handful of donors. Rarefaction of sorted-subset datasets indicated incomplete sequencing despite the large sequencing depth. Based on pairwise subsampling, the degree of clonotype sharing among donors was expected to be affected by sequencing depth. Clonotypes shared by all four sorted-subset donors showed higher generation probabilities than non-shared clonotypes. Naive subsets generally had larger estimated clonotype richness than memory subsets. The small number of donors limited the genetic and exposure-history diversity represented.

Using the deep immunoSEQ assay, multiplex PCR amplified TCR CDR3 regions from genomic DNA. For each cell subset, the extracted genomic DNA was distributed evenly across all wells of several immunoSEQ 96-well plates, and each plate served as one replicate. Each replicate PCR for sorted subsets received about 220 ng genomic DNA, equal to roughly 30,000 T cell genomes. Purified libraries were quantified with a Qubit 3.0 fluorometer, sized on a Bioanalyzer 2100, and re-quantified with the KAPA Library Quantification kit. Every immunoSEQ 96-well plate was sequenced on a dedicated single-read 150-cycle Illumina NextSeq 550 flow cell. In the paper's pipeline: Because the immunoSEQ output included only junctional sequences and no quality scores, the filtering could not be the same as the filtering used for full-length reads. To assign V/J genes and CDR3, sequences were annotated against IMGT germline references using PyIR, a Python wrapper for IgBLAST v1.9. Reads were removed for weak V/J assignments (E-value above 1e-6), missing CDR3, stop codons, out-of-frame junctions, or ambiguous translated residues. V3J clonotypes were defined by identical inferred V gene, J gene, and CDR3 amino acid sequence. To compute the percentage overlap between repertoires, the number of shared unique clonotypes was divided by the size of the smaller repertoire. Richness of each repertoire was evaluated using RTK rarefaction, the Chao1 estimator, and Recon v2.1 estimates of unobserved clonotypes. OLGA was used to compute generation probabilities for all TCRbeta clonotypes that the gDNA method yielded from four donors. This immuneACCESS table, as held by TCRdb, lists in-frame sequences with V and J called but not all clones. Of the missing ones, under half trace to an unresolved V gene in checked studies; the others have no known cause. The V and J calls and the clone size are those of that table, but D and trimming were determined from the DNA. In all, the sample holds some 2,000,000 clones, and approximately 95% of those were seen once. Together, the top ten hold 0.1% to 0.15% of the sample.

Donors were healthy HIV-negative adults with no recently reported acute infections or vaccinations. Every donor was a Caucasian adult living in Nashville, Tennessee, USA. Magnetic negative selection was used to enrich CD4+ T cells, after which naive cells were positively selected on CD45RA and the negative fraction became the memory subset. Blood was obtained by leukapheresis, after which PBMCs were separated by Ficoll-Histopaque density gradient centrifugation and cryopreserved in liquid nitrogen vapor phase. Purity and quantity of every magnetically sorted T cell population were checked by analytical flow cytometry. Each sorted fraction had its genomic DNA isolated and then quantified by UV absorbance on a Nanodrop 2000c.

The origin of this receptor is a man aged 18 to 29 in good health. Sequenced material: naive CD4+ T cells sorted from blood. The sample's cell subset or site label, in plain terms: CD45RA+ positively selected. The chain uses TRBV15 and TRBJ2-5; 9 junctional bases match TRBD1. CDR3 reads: CATSRPWVGTGYQETQYF. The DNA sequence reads TGTGCCACCAGCAGACCTTGGGTTGGGACAGGGTACCAAGAGACCCAGTACTTC.